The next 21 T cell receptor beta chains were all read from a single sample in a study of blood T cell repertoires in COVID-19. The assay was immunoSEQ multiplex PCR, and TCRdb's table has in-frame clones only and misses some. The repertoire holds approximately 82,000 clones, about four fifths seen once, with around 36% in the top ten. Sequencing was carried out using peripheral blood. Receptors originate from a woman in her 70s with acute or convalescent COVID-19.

CDR3 sequence (DNA): TGTGCCAGCAGTTACCGACAGGGGTCGCATAATTCACCCCTCCACTTT. It encodes CASSYRQGSHNSPLHF. The chain is built from TRBV6-6 and TRBJ1-6; 8 positions match TRBD1. Germline CDR1 is MNHNY and CDR2 is SVGAGI (reference sequence). Germline trimming cut 2 bases from V and 5 bases from J; bases unmatched to any gene: 5. The CDR3 sequence is 16 residues long.

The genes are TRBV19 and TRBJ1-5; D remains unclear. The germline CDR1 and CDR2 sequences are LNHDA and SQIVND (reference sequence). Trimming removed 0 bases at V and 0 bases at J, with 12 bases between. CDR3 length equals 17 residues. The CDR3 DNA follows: TGTGCCAGTAGTATAGATTCCAGTCAGTATAGCAATCAGCCCCAGCATTTT. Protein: CASSIDSSQYSNQPQHF. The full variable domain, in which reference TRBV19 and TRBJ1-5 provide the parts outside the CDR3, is DGGITQSPKYLFRKEGQNVTLSCEQNLNHDAMYWYRQDPGQGLRLIYYSQIVNDFQKGDIAEGYSVSREKKESFPLTVTSAQKNPTAFYLCASSIDSSQYSNQPQHFGDGTRLSIL.

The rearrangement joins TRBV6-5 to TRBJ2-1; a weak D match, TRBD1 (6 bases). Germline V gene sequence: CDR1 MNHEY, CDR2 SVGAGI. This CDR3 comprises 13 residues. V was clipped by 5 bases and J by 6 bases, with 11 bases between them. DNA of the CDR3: TGTGCCAGCAGTACCGGACAGTCCAATGAGCAGTTCTTC. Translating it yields CASSTGQSNEQFF.

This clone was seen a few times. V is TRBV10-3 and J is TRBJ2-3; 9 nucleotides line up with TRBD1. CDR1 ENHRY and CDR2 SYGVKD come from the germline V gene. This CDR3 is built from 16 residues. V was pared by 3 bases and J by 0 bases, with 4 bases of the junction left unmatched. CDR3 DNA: TGTGCCATCAGTGATCCGGGACAGGGAAGCACAGATACGCAGTATTTT. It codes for CAISDPGQGSTDTQYF.

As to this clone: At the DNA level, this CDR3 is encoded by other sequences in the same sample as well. CDR3 sequence: CASSPRTGNTEAFF. The CDR3, as DNA: TGCGCCAGCAGCCCTAGGACAGGAAACACTGAAGCTTTCTTT. The chain joins TRBV5-1 to TRBJ1-1; 7 bases fit TRBD1. Germline V gene lookup returns CDR1 SGHRS and CDR2 YFSETQ. Losses at the gene ends were 4 bases for V and 2 bases for J; bases not matched to a gene: 5. The CDR3 runs 14 residues.

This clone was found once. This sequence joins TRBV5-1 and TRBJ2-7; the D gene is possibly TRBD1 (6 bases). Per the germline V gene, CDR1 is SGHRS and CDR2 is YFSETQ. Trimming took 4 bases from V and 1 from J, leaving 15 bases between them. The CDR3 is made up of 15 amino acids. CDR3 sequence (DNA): TGCGCCAGCAGCCAACAGGGATCTCATTCCTACGAGCAGTACTTC. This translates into CASSQQGSHSYEQYF.

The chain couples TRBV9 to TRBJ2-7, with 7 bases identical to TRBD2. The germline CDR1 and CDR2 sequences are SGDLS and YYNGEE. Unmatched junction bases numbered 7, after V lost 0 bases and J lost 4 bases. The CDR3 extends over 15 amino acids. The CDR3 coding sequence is TGTGCCAGCAGCGTAGGGGCTAGCGGCTATTACGAGCAGTACTTC. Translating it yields CASSVGASGYYEQYF.

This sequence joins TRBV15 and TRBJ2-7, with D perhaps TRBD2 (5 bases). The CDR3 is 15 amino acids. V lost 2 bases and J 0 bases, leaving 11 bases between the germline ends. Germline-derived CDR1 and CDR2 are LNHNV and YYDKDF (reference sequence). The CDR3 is CATSRPGILSYEQYF. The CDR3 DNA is TGTGCCACCAGCAGACCCGGGATTCTCTCCTACGAGCAGTACTTC.

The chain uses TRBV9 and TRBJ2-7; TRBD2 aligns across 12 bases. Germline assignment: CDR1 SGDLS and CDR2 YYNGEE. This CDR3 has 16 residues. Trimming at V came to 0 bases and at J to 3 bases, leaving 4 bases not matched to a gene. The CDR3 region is CASSVGPTSGGYEQYF. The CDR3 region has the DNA TGTGCCAGCAGCGTAGGTCCGACTAGCGGGGGCTACGAGCAGTACTTC.

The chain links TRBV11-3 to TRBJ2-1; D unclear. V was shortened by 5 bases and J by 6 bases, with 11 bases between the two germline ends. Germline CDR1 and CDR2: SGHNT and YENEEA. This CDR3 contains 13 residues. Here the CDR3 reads CASSDPLRNEQFF. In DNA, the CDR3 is TGTGCCAGCAGCGATCCACTCCGCAATGAGCAGTTCTTC.

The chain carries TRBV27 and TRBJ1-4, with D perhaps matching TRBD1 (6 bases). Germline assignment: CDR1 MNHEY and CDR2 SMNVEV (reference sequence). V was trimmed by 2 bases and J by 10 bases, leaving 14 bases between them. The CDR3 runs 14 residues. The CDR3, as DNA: TGTGCCAGCAGTTTAAACCGGGGGGGCGGAAAACTGTTTTTT. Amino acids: CASSLNRGGGKLFF.

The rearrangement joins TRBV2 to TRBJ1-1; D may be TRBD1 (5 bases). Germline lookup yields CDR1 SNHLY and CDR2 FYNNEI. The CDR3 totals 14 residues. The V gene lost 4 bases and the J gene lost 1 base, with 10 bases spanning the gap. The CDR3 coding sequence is TGTGCCAGCAGTGGGCGGGGCGCGAACACTGAAGCTTTCTTT. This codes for CASSGRGANTEAFF.

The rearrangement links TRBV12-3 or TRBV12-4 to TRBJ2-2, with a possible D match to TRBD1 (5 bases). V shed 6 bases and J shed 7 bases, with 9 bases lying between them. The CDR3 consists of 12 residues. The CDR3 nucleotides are TGTGCCAGCAGGAAGGGGTTCGGGGAGCTGTTTTTT. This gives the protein CASRKGFGELFF.

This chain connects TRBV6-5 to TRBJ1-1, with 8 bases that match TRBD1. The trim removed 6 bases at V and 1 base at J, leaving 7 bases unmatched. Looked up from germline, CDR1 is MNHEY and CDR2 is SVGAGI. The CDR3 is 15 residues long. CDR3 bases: TGTGCCAGCAGATCAAGACAGGGGACGAACACTGAAGCTTTCTTT. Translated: CASRSRQGTNTEAFF.

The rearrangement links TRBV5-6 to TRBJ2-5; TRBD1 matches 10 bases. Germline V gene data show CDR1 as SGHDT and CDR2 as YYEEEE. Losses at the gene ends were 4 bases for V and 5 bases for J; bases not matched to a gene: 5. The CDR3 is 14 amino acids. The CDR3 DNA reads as TGTGCCAGCAGCCCTCGGACAGGGGGGGAGACCCAGTACTTC. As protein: CASSPRTGGETQYF. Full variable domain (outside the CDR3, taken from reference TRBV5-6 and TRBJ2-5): DAGVTQSPTHLIKTRGQQVTLRCSPKSGHDTVSWYQQALGQGPQFIFQYYEEEERQRGNFPDRFSGHQFPNYSSELNVNALLLGDSALYLCASSPRTGGETQYFGPGTRLLVL.

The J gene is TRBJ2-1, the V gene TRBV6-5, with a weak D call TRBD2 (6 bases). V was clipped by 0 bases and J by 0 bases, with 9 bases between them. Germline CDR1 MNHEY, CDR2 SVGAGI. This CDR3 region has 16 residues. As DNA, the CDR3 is TGTGCCAGCAGTTACTCGGGAGGCAGCTCCTACAATGAGCAGTTCTTC. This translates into CASSYSGGSSYNEQFF.

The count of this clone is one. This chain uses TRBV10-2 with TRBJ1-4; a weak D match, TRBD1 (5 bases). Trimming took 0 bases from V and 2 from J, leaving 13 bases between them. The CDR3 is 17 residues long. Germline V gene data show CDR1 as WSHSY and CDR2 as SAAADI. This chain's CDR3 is CASSESPARGTNEKLFF. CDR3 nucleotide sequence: TGCGCCAGCAGTGAGTCCCCGGCAAGGGGTACTAATGAAAAACTGTTTTTT.

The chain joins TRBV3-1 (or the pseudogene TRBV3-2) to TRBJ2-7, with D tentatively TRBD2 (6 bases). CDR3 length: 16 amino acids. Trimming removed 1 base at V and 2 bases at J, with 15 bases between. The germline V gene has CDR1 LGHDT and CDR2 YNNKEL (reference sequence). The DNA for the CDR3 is TGTGCCAGCAGCCAAGGCCGTGGGACTCTAACCTACGAGCAGTACTTC. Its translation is CASSQGRGTLTYEQYF.

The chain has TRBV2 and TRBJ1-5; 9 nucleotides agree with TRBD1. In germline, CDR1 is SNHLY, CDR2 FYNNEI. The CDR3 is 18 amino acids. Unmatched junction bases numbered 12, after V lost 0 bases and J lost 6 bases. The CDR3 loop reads CASSEAFGTGSFGQPQHF. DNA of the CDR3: TGTGCCAGCAGTGAAGCTTTTGGGACAGGGTCTTTCGGTCAGCCCCAGCATTTT. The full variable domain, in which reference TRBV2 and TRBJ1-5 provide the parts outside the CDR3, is EPEVTQTPSHQVTQMGQEVILRCVPISNHLYFYWYRQILGQKVEFLVSFYNNEISEKSEIFDDQFSVERPDGSNFTLKIRSTKLEDSAMYFCASSEAFGTGSFGQPQHFGDGTRLSIL.

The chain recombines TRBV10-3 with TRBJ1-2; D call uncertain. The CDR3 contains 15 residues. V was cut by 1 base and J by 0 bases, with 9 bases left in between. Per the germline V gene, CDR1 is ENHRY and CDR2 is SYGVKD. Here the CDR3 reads CAISEFGSANYGYTF. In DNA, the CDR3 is TGTGCCATCAGTGAGTTCGGGAGTGCTAACTATGGCTACACCTTC.

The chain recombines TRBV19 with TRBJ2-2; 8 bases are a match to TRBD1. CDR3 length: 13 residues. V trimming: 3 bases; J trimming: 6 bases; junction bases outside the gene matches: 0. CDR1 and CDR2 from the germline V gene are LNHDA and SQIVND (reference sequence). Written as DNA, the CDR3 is TGTGCCAGTAGTATGGGACAGGCCGGGGAGCTGTTTTTT. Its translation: CASSMGQAGELFF.